The subject of this entry is one T cell receptor (beta chain). Its specificity is unknown. Treatment in this sample: approximately 18 received Ad26.COV2.S at low or high dose, single or two shots; five or six received placebo; per-sample allocation not given. Sampling was done on day 63 after the first vaccine or placebo injection. Boston provided a donor who was an adult aged 18-55 years. The sample belongs to a study of Ad26.COV2.S vaccination and SARS-CoV-2 variants. Study-wide background: In the study, Ad26.COV2.S was injected intramuscularly once, or twice 56 days apart. Study results and limitations: Reportedly, spike-specific CD8+ and CD4+ T cell responses achieved substantial breadth once vaccination had taken place. TCR breadth and depth analyses may have underestimated total T cell responses.

Germline V gene lookup returns CDR1 KGHSY and CDR2 FQNENV. V lost 3 bases and J 2 bases, leaving 11 bases between the germline ends. This CDR3 contains 14 residues. Using immunoSEQ multiplex PCR, the repertoire was profiled, and TCRdb retains in-frame clones only, with some absent. There are 430,000 or so clones in the sample; roughly 89% occur only once, and about 2.4% lies in the top ten. The clonotype originates from a person between 18 and 60 years old who received the Ad26.COV2.S COVID-19 vaccine or a placebo. Sequenced here: peripheral blood, sampled in a trial of Ad26.COV2.S vaccine versus placebo. This chain connects TRBV16 to TRBJ2-7; D possibly matches TRBD1 or TRBD2 (5 bases each). CDR3 DNA sequence: TGTGCCAGCAGCCACGGGGCGACGGCCTACGAGCAGTACTTC. Encoded protein: CASSHGATAYEQYF. The whole variable domain, filled in from reference TRBV16 and TRBJ2-7, reads GEEVAQTPKHLVRGEGQKAKLYCAPIKGHSYVFWYQQVLKNEFKFLISFQNENVFDETGMPKERFSAKCLPNSPCSLEIQATKLEDSAVYFCASSHGATAYEQYFGPGTRLTVT.